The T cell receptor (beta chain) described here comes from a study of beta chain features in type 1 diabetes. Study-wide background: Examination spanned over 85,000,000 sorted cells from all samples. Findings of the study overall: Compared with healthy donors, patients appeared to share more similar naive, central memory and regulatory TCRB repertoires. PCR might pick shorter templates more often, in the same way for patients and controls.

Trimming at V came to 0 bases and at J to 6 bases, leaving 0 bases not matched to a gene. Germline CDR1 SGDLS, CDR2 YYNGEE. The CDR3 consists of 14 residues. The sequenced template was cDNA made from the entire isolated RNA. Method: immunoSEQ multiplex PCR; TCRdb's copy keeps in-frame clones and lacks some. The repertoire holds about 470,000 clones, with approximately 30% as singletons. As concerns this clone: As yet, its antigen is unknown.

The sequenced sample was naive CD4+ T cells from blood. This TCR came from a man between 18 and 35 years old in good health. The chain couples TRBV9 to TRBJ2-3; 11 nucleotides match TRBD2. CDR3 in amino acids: CASSVGTSGDTQYF. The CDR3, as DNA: TGTGCCAGCAGCGTAGGGACTAGCGGGGATACGCAGTATTTT.